The 23 T cell receptor beta chains in this list originate from one sample, sequenced in a study of T cell repertoires in cytomegalovirus infection. These TCRs are of unknown antigen specificity. TCRdb called the reads again in MiXCR, with one record for every CDR3 protein. The repertoire holds 40,000 to 55,000 distinct CDR3 sequences, with about a fifth as singletons. The specimen was CD8+ T cells from cultured PBMCs, collected from culture after CMV antigen stimulation. All receptors derive from a human donor in good health (CMV status not recorded). Some clones in this sample may be carry-over from other donors' samples.

This clonotype appeared a single time. The chain carries TRBV7-2 and TRBJ2-7, with 13 bases matching TRBD2. Looked up from germline, CDR1 is SGHTA and CDR2 is FQGNSA. This CDR3 comprises 17 residues. J gave up 0 bases and V 5 bases, and 7 bases lay outside the gene matches. CDR3 DNA sequence: TGTGCCAGCAGCCCAGGACTAGCGGGAGTCCTCTCCTACGAGCAGTACTTC. Translating it yields CASSPGLAGVLSYEQYF.

This clonotype was observed many times. The chain carries TRBV7-8 and TRBJ2-2, with TRBD2 matching 9 bases. The CDR3 is 15 amino acids. Per the germline V gene, CDR1 is SGHVS and CDR2 is FQNEAQ. Trimming cost V 0 bases and J 5 bases; bases outside gene matches: 1. The CDR3 sequence: CASSLASGRTGELFF. DNA for the CDR3: TGTGCCAGCAGCTTAGCGAGCGGGAGGACCGGGGAGCTGTTTTTT.

The chain is built from TRBV7-9 and TRBJ1-5; 7 bases agree with TRBD1. This CDR3 spans 14 amino acids. J gave up 5 bases and V 3 bases, and 4 bases lay outside the gene matches. In germline, CDR1 is SEHNR, CDR2 FQNEAQ (reference sequence). CDR3 bases: TGTGCCAGCAGCTTGACAGGGAGTGATCAGCCCCAGCATTTT. The encoded protein is CASSLTGSDQPQHF.

Worth noting for this clonotype: One end of the junction varies from germline; a read error may be responsible. V and J are TRBV10-2 and TRBJ1-2; 7 positions agree with TRBD1. The CDR3 totals 13 residues. CDR1 and CDR2 from the germline V gene are WSHSY and SAAADI. CDR3 DNA: TGCGACAGCAGTGCTTCAGGGGGAAATGGCTACACCTTC. This codes for CDSSASGGNGYTF.

This clonotype showed up just a few times. V and J are TRBV7-6 and TRBJ2-3; no definite D call. Germline V gene data show CDR1 as SGHVS and CDR2 as FNYEAQ. This CDR3 spans 15 amino acids. V shed 2 bases and J shed 2 bases, with 11 bases lying between them. CDR3 nucleotides: TGTGCCAGCAGCTTACGAGCGACTCTCACAGATACGCAGTATTTT. Encoded protein: CASSLRATLTDTQYF.

This clonotype occurred a few times. In DNA, the CDR3 is TGTGCCAGCAGTGAAAATTGGGGGACGAACACCGGGGAGCTGTTTTTT. This translates into CASSENWGTNTGELFF. The genes are TRBV2 and TRBJ2-2; either TRBD1 or TRBD2 may fit D (5 bases each). With 2 bases removed from V and 0 bases from J, the gap between germline ends came to 10 bases. The CDR3 is 16 residues long. Per germline, CDR1 SNHLY and CDR2 FYNNEI.

This rearrangement joins TRBV10-3 to TRBJ2-7, with D uncertain. From germline, CDR1 is ENHRY and CDR2 SYGVKD. The length of the CDR3 is 12 residues. V lost 0 bases and J 3 bases, leaving 3 bases between the germline ends. The CDR3 region has the DNA TGTGCCATCAGTGAGTCCCACTACGAGCAGTACTTC. It codes for CAISESHYEQYF.

This clonotype showed up many times. The chain is built from TRBV7-9 and TRBJ2-7, with a possible D match to TRBD1 (5 bases). CDR1 is SEHNR, CDR2 FQNEAQ, per germline (reference sequence). This CDR3 is 13 amino acids long. V lost 3 bases and J 6 bases, leaving 12 bases between the germline ends. CDR3 loop: CASSFRGTAEQYF. The CDR3 nucleotides read TGTGCCAGCAGCTTTAGGGGTACGGCCGAGCAGTACTTC.

The chain joins TRBV7-2 to TRBJ2-3; 14 bases match TRBD2. The V and J ends lost 2 bases and 2 bases, in that order; junction bases with no gene match: 12. The CDR3 consists of 20 residues. Per germline, CDR1 SGHTA and CDR2 FQGNSA. CDR3 bases: TGTGCCAGCAGCTTACTTCAATGGGGGACTAGCGGGAGAAACACAGATACGCAGTATTTT. It translates to CASSLLQWGTSGRNTDTQYF. Supplemented by reference TRBV7-2 and TRBJ2-3, the full variable domain reads GAGVSQSPSNKVTEKGKDVELRCDPISGHTALYWYRQSLGQGLEFLIYFQGNSAPDKSGLPSDRFSAERTGGSVSTLTIQRTQQEDSAVYLCASSLLQWGTSGRNTDTQYFGPGTRLTVL.

The chain joins TRBV6-1 to TRBJ2-3, with TRBD2 matching over 11 bases. J was trimmed by 1 base and V by 5 bases; bases with no gene match: 2. Germline V gives CDR1 MNHNS, CDR2 SASEGT. The CDR3 has 15 residues. The CDR3 spells CASSPGLAGTDTQYF. In nucleotides, the CDR3 is TGTGCCAGCAGTCCGGGACTAGCGGGCACAGATACGCAGTATTTT.

This clonotype has just a few counts. J is TRBJ1-1 and V is TRBV12-3 or TRBV12-4, with D perhaps TRBD1 (5 bases). V dropped 6 bases and J dropped 0 bases, with 8 bases sitting between them. The CDR3 consists of 13 residues. CDR3 nucleotide sequence: TGTGCCAGCAGCCCAGGGTTGAACACTGAAGCTTTCTTT. Protein product: CASSPGLNTEAFF.

CDR3 in amino acids: CASSYLDRVTEAFF. The DNA of the CDR3 is TGTGCCAGCAGCTACCTAGACAGAGTGACTGAAGCTTTCTTT. This chain links TRBV7-9 with TRBJ1-1; D might be TRBD1 (5 bases). CDR1 SEHNR and CDR2 FQNEAQ come from the germline V gene (reference sequence). Trimming took 4 bases from V and 5 from J, leaving 14 bases between them. This CDR3 contains 14 residues.

The V call is TRBV24-1, the J call TRBJ2-2, with 7 bases lining up with TRBD1. Germline lookup yields CDR1 KGHDR and CDR2 SFDVKD. The length of the CDR3 is 16 residues. V was pared by 4 bases and J by 3 bases, with 7 bases of the junction left unmatched. The CDR3 DNA follows: TGTGCCACCAGTGAGAATTGGGACAGTTACACCGGGGAGCTGTTTTTT. Its translation is CATSENWDSYTGELFF.

The chain links TRBV12-3 or TRBV12-4 to TRBJ2-5; D uncertain. The CDR3 extends over 12 amino acids. Trimming stripped 3 bases from V and 5 bases from J, with 7 bases between. In DNA form, the CDR3 reads TGTGCCAGCAGTTTCGAGTATGAGACCCAGTACTTC. Amino acids: CASSFEYETQYF.

This clonotype occurred a few times. The V call is TRBV5-1, the J call TRBJ1-1; D is uncertain. Trimming left V 4 bases short and J 5 bases short, with 9 bases between. Germline values: CDR1 SGHRS, CDR2 YFSETQ. There are 12 residues in the CDR3. The CDR3 nucleotides are TGCGCCAGCAGCATGACGGGGACTGAAGCTTTCTTT. Amino acids: CASSMTGTEAFF.

This clonotype was recorded only once. This rearrangement joins TRBV7-8 to TRBJ1-1; the match to TRBD1 covers 7 bases. Trimming removed 5 bases from V and 4 bases from J; junction bases left unmatched: 7. The CDR3 covers 14 residues. Per the germline V gene, CDR1 is SGHVS and CDR2 is FQNEAQ. CDR3 bases: TGTGCCAGCAGCACTTACAGGGGCGTCACTGAAGCTTTCTTT. This encodes CASSTYRGVTEAFF.

This clonotype was counted a few times. The gene calls are TRBV7-7 and TRBJ2-1; 12 nucleotides match TRBD2. This CDR3 comprises 21 residues. With 5 bases clipped from V and 6 bases from J, the junction kept 23 bases outside the gene matches. The germline V gene has CDR1 SSHAT and CDR2 FNYEAQ (reference sequence). As DNA, the CDR3 is TGTGCCAGCAGCCCCCCACGTAAGTCCGAACTGACTAGCGGGAGCGTCAATGAGCAGTTCTTC. It specifies CASSPPRKSELTSGSVNEQFF.

V is TRBV19 and J is TRBJ2-3; the match to TRBD2 covers 8 bases. This CDR3 is built from 20 residues. With V trimmed by 6 bases and J by 3 bases, 23 bases remained unmatched. The germline V gene encodes CDR1 LNHDA and CDR2 SQIVND (reference sequence). The CDR3 here is CASRPFGGRGAGERTDTQYF. CDR3 in DNA: TGTGCCAGTAGACCGTTCGGGGGCCGGGGAGCGGGGGAGAGGACAGATACGCAGTATTTT.

The genes are TRBV7-2 and TRBJ2-2; TRBD2 aligns across 14 bases. V lost 7 bases to trimming and J lost 6 bases; unmatched junction nucleotides: 4. The length of the CDR3 is 15 residues. Germline CDR1 reads SGHTA; CDR2 reads FQGNSA. CDR3: CASTGLAGEAGELFF. The CDR3 DNA follows: TGTGCCAGCACGGGACTAGCGGGAGAAGCCGGGGAGCTGTTTTTT.

The rearrangement links TRBV28 to TRBJ2-3; D not resolved. The germline CDR1 and CDR2 sequences are MDHEN and SYDVKM. Between the trimmed V and J ends, which lost 7 bases and 4 bases, there was a span of 12 bases. This CDR3 is built from 13 residues. The DNA of the CDR3 is TGTGCCAGCATCCCCCATGAGGCAGATACGCAGTATTTT. It encodes CASIPHEADTQYF. The entire variable domain, with the rest obtained from reference TRBV28 and TRBJ2-3, is as follows: DVKVTQSSRYLVKRTGEKVFLECVQDMDHENMFWYRQDPGLGLRLIYFSYDVKMKEKGDIPEGYSVSREKKERFSLILESASTNQTSMYLCASIPHEADTQYFGPGTRLTVL.

V is TRBV10-2 and J is TRBJ2-7; possible D gene TRBD2, 7 bases. Deletions cut 10 bases from V and 0 bases from J, with 13 bases between. The V gene's germline CDR1 is WSHSY and CDR2 SAAADI. The CDR3 is made up of 13 amino acids. DNA of the CDR3: TGCGCCACCCGCGGGGGCAGCTCCTACGAGCAGTACTTC. Translated: CATRGGSSYEQYF.

The sample holds a few counts of this clonotype. The chain employs TRBV10-2 and TRBJ2-2; TRBD2 might be the D (7 bases). This CDR3 spans 13 amino acids. Germline V gene lookup returns CDR1 WSHSY and CDR2 SAAADI. Trimming removed 8 bases at V and 5 bases at J, with 12 bases between. The DNA for the CDR3 is TGCGCCAGCTTTGGGAGGGGGACCGGGGAGCTGTTTTTT. It is translated as CASFGRGTGELFF.

This clonotype turned up a few times. V and J are TRBV20-1 and TRBJ2-6; 7 nucleotides match TRBD2. CDR1 and CDR2 from the germline V gene are DFQATT and SNEGSKA (reference sequence). The CDR3 extends over 20 amino acids. V shed 6 bases, J shed 0 bases, and the junction held 20 bases outside the gene matches. This chain's CDR3 is CSALREANRALLSGANVLTF. The CDR3 DNA reads TGCAGTGCCCTCCGGGAGGCCAACCGCGCACTTCTCTCTGGGGCCAACGTCCTGACTTTC.